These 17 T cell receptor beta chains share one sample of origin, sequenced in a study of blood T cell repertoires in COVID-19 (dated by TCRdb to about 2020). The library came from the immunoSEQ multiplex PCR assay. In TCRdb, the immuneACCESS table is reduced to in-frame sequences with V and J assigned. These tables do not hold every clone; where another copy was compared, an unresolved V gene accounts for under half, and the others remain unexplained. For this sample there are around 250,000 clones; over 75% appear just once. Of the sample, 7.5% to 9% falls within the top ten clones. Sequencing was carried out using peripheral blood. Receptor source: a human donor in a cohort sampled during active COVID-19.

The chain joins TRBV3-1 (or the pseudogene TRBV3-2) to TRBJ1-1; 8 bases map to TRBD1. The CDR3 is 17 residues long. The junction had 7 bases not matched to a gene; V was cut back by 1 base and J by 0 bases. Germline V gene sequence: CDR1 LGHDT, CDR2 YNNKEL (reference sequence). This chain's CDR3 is CASSQGRQGPLNTEAFF. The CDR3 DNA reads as TGTGCCAGCAGCCAAGGAAGACAGGGGCCCTTGAACACTGAAGCTTTCTTT.

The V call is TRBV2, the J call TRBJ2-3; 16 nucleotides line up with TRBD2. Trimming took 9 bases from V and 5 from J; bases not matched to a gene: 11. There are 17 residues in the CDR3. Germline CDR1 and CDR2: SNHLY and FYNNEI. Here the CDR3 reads CASPEGTSGGAQDTQYF. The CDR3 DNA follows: TGTGCCAGTCCGGAAGGGACTAGCGGGGGGGCCCAAGATACGCAGTATTTT.

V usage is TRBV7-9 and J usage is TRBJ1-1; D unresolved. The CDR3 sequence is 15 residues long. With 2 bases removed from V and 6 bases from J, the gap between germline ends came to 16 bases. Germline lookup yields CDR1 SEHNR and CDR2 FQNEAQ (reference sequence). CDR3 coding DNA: TGTGCCAGCAGCTTACCGATCGGGATACGCGCTGAAGCTTTCTTT. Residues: CASSLPIGIRAEAFF.

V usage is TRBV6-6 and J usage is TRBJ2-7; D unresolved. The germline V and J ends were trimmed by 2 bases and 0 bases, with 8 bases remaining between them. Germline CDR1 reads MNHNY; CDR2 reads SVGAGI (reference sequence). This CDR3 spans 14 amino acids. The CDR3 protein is CASSYEGVSYEQYF. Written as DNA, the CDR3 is TGTGCCAGCAGTTACGAAGGAGTCTCCTACGAGCAGTACTTC.

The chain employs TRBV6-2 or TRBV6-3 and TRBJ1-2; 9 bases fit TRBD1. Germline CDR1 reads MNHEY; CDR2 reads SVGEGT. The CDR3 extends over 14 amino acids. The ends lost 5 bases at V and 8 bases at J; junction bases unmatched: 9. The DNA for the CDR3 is TGTGCCAGCAGTCGTCCCGGGACAGGGATCGGCTACACCTTC. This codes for CASSRPGTGIGYTF.

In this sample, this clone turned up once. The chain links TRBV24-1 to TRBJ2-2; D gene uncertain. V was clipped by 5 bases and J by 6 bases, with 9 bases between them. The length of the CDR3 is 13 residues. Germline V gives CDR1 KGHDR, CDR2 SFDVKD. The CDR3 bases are TGTGCCACCAGTGCCCTAGAGGCCGGGGAGCTGTTTTTT. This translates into CATSALEAGELFF.

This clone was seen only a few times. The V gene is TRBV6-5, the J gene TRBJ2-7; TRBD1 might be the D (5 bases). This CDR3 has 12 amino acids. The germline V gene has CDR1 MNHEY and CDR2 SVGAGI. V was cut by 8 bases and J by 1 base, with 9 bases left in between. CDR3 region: CASGHLSYEQYF. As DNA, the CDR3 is TGTGCCAGCGGACACTTATCCTACGAGCAGTACTTC.

DNA for the CDR3: TGTGCCAGCTCACGTACGGGACAGTCCCAAGAGACCCAGTACTTC. Translation gives CASSRTGQSQETQYF. This chain connects TRBV18 to TRBJ2-5, with 7 bases aligning to TRBD1. Germline CDR1 KGHSH, CDR2 LQKENI. The CDR3 has 15 amino acids. With 4 bases clipped from V and 1 base from J, the junction kept 6 bases outside the gene matches.

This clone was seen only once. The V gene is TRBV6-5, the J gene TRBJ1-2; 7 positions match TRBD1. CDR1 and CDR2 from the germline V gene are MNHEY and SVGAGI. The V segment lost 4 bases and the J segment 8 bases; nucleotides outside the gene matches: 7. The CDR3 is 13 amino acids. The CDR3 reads CASSFTGVPGYTF. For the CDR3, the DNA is TGTGCCAGCAGTTTTACAGGGGTGCCGGGCTACACCTTC.

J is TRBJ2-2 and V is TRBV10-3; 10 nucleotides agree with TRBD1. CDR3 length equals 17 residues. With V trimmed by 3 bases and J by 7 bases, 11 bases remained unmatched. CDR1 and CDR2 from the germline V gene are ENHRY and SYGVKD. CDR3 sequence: CAISDPDRGPSNGELFF. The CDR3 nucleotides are TGTGCCATCAGTGACCCTGACAGGGGGCCCTCCAACGGGGAGCTGTTTTTT.

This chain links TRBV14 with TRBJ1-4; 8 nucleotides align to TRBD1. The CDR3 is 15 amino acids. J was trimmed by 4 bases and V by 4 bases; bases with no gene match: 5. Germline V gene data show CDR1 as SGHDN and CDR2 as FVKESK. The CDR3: CASSRGQGINEKLFF. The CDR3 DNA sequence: TGTGCCAGCAGCCGAGGACAGGGCATTAATGAAAAACTGTTTTTT.

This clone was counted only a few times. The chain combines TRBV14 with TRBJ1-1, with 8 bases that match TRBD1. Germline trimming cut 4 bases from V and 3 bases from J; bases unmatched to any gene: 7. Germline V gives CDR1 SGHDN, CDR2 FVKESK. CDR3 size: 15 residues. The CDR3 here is CASSPIRGRYTEAFF. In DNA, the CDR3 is TGTGCCAGCAGCCCCATCAGGGGGCGGTACACTGAAGCTTTCTTT.

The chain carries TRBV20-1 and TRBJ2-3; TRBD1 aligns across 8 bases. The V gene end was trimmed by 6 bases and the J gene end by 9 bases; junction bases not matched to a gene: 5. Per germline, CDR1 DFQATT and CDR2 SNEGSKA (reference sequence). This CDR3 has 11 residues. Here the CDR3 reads CSATTGDTQYF. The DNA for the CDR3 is TGCAGTGCGACGACAGGGGACACGCAGTATTTT.

Here the CDR3 reads CASQGQGVANEKLFF. The CDR3 nucleotides read TGTGCCAGCCAAGGACAGGGAGTGGCTAATGAAAAACTGTTTTTT. V gene TRBV28 combines with J gene TRBJ1-4; 8 nucleotides align to TRBD1. The germline gives CDR1 MDHEN, CDR2 SYDVKM. With V trimmed by 8 bases and J by 3 bases, 8 bases remained unmatched. The CDR3 consists of 15 residues. The full variable domain, its missing parts supplied by reference TRBV28 and TRBJ1-4, is DVKVTQSSRYLVKRTGEKVFLECVQDMDHENMFWYRQDPGLGLRLIYFSYDVKMKEKGDIPEGYSVSREKKERFSLILESASTNQTSMYLCASQGQGVANEKLFFGSGTQLSVL.

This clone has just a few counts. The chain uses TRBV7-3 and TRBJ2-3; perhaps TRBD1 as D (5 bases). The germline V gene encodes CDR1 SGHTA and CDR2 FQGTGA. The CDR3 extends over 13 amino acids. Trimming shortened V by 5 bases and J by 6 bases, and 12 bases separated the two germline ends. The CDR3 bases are TGTGCCAGCAGCACCACCCCAGGGGATACGCAGTATTTT. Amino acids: CASSTTPGDTQYF.

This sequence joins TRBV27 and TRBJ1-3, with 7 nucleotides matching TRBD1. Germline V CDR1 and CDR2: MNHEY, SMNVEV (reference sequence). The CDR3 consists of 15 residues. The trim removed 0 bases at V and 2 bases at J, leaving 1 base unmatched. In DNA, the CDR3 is TGTGCCAGCAGTTTATCAGGACAGGCTGGAAACACCATATATTTT. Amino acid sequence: CASSLSGQAGNTIYF.

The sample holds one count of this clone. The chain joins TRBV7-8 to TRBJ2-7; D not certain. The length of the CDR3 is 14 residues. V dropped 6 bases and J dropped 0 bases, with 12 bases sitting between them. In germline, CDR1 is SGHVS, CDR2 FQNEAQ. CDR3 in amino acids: CASSPLAASYEQYF. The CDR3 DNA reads TGTGCCAGCAGTCCCCTGGCGGCCTCCTACGAGCAGTACTTC.